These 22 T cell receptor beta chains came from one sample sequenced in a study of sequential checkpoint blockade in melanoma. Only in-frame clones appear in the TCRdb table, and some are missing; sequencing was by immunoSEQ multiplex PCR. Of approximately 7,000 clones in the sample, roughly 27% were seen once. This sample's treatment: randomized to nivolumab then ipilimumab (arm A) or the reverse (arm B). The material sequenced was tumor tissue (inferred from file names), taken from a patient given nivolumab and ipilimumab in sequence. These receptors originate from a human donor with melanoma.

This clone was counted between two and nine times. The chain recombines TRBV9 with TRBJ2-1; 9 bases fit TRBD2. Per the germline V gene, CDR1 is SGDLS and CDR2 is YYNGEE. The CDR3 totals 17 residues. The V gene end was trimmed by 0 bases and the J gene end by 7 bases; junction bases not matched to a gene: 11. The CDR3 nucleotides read TGTGCCAGCAGCGTAGCCGTAGCGGGAGACGTACAGAATGAGCAGTTCTTC. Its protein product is CASSVAVAGDVQNEQFF.

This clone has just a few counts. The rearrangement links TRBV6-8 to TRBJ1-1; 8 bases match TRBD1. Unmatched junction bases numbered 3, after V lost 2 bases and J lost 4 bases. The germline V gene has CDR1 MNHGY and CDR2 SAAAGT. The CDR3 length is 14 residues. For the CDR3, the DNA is TGTGCCAGCAGTTACCAGGGGGCATCCACTGAAGCTTTCTTT. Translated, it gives CASSYQGASTEAFF.

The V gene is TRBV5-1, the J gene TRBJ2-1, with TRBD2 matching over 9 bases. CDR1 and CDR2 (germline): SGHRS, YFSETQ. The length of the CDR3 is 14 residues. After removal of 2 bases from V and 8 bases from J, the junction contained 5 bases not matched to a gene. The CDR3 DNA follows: TGCGCCAGCAGCTTTAGCGGGAGTTTTGATGAGCAGTTCTTC. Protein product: CASSFSGSFDEQFF.

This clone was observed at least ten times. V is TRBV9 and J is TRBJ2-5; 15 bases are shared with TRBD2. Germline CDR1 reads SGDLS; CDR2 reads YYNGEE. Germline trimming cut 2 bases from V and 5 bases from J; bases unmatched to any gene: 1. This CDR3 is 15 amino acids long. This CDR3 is CASSVGLAGGETQYF. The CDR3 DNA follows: TGTGCCAGCAGCGTGGGACTAGCGGGAGGTGAGACCCAGTACTTC.

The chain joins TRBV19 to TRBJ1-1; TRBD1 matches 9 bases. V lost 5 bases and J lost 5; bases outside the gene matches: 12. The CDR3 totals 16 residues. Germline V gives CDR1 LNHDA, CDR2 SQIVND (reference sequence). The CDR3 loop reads CASSPRSGQGITEAFF. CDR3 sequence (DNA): TGTGCCAGTAGTCCCCGCTCTGGACAGGGGATAACTGAAGCTTTCTTT.

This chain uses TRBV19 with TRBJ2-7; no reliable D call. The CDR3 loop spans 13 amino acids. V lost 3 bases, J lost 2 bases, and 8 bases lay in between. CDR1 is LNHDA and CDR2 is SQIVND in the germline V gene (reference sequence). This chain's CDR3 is CASSMSLPYEQYF. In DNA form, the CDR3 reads TGTGCCAGTAGTATGTCTCTTCCCTACGAGCAGTACTTC.

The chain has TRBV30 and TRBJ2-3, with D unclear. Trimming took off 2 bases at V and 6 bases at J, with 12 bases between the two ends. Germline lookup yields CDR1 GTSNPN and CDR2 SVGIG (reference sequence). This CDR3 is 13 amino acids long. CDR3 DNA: TGTGCCTGGAGTTTAACGCAGTGGGATACGCAGTATTTT. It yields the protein CAWSLTQWDTQYF.

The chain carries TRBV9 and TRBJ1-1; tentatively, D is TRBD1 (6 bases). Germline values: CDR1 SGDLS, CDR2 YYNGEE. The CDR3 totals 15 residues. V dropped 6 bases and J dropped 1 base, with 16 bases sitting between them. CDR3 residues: CASNSKSGANTEAFF. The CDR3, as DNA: TGTGCCAGCAATTCTAAGTCGGGGGCGAACACTGAAGCTTTCTTT. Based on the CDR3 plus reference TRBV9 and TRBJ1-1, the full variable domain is DSGVTQTPKHLITATGQRVTLRCSPRSGDLSVYWYQQSLDQGLQFLIQYYNGEERAKGNILERFSAQQFPDLHSELNLSSLELGDSALYFCASNSKSGANTEAFFGQGTRLTVV.

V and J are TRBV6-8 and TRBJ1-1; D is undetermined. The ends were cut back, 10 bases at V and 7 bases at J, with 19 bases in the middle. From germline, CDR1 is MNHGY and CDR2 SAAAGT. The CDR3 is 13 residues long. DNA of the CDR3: TGTGCCATCAAGGCGGAGGAGCATGGTGAAGCTTTCTTT. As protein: CAIKAEEHGEAFF.

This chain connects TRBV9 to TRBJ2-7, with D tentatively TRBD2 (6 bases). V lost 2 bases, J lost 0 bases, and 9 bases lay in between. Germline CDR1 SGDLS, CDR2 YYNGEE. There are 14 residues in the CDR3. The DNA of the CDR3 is TGTGCCAGCAGCGTGAGCGGGTTCTCCTACGAGCAGTACTTC. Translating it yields CASSVSGFSYEQYF. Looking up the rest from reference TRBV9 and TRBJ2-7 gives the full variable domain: DSGVTQTPKHLITATGQRVTLRCSPRSGDLSVYWYQQSLDQGLQFLIQYYNGEERAKGNILERFSAQQFPDLHSELNLSSLELGDSALYFCASSVSGFSYEQYFGPGTRLTVT.

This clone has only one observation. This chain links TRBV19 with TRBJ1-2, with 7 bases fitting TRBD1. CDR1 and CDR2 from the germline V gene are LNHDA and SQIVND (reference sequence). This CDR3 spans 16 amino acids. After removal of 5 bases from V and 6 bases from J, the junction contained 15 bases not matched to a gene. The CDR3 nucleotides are TGTGCCAGTAGTCCTCACCGCGACAGGGACCTGGATGGCTACACCTTC. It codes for CASSPHRDRDLDGYTF.

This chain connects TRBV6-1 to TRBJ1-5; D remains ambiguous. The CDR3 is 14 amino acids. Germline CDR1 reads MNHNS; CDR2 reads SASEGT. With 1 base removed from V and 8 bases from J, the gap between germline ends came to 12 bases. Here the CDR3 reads CASSEGESLEPQHF. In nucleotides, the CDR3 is TGTGCCAGCAGTGAAGGGGAGAGCCTGGAGCCCCAGCATTTT.

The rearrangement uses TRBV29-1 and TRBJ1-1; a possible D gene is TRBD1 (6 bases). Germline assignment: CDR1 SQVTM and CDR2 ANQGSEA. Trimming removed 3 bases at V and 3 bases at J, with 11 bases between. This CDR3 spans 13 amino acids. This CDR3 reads CSVEEGGYTEAFF. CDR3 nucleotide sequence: TGCAGCGTTGAGGAGGGGGGGTACACTGAAGCTTTCTTT.

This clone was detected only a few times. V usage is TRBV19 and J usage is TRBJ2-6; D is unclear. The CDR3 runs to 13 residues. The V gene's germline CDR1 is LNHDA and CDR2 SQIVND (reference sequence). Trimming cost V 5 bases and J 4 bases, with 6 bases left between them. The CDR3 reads CASSPPGANVLTF. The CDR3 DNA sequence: TGTGCCAGTAGTCCCCCCGGGGCCAACGTCCTGACTTTC.

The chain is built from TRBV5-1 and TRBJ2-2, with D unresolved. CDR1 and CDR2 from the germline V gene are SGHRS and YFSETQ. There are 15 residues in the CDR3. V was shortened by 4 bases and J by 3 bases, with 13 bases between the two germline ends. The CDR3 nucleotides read TGCGCCAGCAGCGGTGGAAGCAGCCACACCGGGGAGCTGTTTTTT. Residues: CASSGGSSHTGELFF.

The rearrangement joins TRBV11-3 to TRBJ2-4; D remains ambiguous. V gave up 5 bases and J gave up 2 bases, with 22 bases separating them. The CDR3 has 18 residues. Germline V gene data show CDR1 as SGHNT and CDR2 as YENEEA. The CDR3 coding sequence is TGTGCCAGCAGCCCCCCGGGTCTTCAAAGTGGGCCCAAAAACATTCAGTACTTC. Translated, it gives CASSPPGLQSGPKNIQYF.

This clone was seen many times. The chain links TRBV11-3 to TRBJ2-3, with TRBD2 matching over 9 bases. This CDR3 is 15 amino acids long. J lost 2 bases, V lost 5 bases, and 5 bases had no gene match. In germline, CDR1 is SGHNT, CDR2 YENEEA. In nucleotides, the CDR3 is TGTGCCAGCAGCCCTAGCGGGGACCCCACAGATACGCAGTATTTT. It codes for CASSPSGDPTDTQYF.

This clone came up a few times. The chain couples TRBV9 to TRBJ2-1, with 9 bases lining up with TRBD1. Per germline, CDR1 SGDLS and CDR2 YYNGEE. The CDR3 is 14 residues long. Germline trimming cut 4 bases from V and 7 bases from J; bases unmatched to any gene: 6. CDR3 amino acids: CASSPGTGRNEQFF. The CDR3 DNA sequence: TGTGCCAGCAGCCCCGGGACAGGGAGGAATGAGCAGTTCTTC.

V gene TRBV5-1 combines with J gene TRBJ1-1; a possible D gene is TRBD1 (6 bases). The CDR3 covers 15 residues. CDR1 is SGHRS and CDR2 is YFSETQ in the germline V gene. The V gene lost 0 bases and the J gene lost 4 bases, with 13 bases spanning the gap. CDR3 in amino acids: CASSLDRGAGTEAFF. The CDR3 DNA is TGCGCCAGCAGCTTGGACCGGGGGGCGGGCACTGAAGCTTTCTTT.

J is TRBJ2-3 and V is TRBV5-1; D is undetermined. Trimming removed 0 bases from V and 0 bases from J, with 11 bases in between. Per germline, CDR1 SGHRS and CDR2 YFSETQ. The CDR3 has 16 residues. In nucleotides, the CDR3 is TGCGCCAGCAGCTTGGGTGGAGCGCCGAGCACAGATACGCAGTATTTT. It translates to CASSLGGAPSTDTQYF. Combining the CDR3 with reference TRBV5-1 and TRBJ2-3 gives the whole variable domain KAGVTQTPRYLIKTRGQQVTLSCSPISGHRSVSWYQQTPGQGLQFLFEYFSETQRNKGNFPGRFSGRQFSNSRSEMNVSTLELGDSALYLCASSLGGAPSTDTQYFGPGTRLTVL.

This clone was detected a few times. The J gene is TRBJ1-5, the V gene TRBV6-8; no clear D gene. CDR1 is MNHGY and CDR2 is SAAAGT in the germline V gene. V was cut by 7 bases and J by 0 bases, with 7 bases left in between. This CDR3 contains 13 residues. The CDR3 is CASTPNSNQPQHF. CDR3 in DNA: TGTGCCAGCACCCCTAATAGCAATCAGCCCCAGCATTTT.

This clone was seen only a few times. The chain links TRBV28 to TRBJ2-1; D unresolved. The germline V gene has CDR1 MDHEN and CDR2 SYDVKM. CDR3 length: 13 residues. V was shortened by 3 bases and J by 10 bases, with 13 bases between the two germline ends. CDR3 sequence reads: CASSFFTAREQFF. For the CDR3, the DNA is TGTGCCAGCAGTTTCTTTACTGCAAGGGAGCAGTTCTTC.